This TCR beta chain emerged from a study of blood T cell repertoires in COVID-19. Whole-study context: Italy, Spain and the United States were the sources of the convalescent and acute COVID-19 samples. Sources were T cells, B-cell-depleted T cells, or PBMCs; the material itself was cDNA or gDNA.

The V end was cut by 5 bases, the J end by 2 bases, with 11 bases between. CDR1 is LNHDA and CDR2 is SQIVND in the germline V gene (reference sequence). The CDR3 length is 14 residues. In the original processing: From reference gene primer amplification, estimates of nucleated cell counts were derived. TCRdb keeps only in-frame clones here, not all; method: immunoSEQ multiplex PCR. V and J calls and clone size come straight from that table; D and trimming were deduced from the DNA. There are over 200,000 clones in the sample; 86% occur only once, and over 2% lies in the top ten. This chain connects TRBV19 to TRBJ2-3; perhaps TRBD2 as D (5 bases). The sequence was obtained from a man aged 30-40 years who had recovered from COVID-19. The sequencing sample was made of peripheral blood. The CDR3 loop is CASSQRSDTDTQYF. The CDR3 DNA reads TGTGCCAGTAGTCAACGTAGCGACACAGATACGCAGTATTTT.